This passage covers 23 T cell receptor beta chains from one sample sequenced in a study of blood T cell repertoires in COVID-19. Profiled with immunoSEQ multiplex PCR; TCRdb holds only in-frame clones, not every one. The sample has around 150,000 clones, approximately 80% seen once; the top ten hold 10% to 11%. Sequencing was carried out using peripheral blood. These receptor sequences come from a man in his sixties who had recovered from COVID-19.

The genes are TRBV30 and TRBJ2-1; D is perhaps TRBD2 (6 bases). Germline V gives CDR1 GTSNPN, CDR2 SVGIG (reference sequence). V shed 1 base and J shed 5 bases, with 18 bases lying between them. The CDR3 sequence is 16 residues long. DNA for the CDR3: TGTGCCTGGAGTGCTGGGGGAGCGGGCAACAACAATGAGCAGTTCTTC. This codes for CAWSAGGAGNNNEQFF.

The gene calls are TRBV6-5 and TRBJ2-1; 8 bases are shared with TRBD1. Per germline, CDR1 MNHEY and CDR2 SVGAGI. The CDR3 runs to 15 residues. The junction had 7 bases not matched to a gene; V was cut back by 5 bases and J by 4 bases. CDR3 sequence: CASSPRQGIYNEQFF. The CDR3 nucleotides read TGTGCCAGCAGTCCTCGACAGGGGATTTACAATGAGCAGTTCTTC.

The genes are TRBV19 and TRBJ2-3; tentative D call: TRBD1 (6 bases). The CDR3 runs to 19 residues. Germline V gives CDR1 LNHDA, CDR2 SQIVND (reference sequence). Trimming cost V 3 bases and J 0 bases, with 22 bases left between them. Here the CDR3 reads CASSMGLTGANPSTDTQYF. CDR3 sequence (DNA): TGTGCCAGTAGTATGGGGTTGACAGGAGCTAACCCTAGCACAGATACGCAGTATTTT. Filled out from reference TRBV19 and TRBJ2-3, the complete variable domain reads DGGITQSPKYLFRKEGQNVTLSCEQNLNHDAMYWYRQDPGQGLRLIYYSQIVNDFQKGDIAEGYSVSREKKESFPLTVTSAQKNPTAFYLCASSMGLTGANPSTDTQYFGPGTRLTVL.

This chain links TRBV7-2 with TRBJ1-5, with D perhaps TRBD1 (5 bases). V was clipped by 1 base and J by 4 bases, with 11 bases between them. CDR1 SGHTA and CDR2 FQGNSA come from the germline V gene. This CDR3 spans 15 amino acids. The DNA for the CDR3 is TGTGCCAGCAGCTTAGACTGGGGGGGGAATCAGCCCCAGCATTTT. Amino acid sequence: CASSLDWGGNQPQHF.

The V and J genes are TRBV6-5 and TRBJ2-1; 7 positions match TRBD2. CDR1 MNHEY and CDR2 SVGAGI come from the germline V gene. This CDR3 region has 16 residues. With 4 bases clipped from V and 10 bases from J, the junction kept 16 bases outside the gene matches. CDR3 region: CASSSPGARARGEQFF. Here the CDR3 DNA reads TGTGCCAGCAGTTCCCCGGGAGCCCGGGCGCGGGGGGAGCAGTTCTTC.

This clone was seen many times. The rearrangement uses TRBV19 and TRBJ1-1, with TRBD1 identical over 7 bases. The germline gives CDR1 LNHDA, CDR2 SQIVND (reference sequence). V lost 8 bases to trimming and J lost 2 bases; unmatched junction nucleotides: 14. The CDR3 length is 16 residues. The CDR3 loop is CASQGDKEVLNTEAFF. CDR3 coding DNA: TGTGCCAGTCAGGGGGATAAGGAAGTTCTTAACACTGAAGCTTTCTTT.

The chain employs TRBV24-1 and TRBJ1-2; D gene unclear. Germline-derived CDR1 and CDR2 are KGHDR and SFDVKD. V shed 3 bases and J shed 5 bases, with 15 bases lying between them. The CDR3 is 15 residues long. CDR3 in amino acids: CATSDHDGMLYGYTF. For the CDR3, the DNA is TGTGCCACCAGTGATCATGACGGGATGCTGTATGGCTACACCTTC.

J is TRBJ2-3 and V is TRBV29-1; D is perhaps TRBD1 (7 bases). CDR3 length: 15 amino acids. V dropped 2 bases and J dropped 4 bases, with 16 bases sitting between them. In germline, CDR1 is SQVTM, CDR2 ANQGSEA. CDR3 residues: CSVEMGGGGPDTQYF. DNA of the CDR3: TGCAGCGTTGAAATGGGTGGAGGGGGCCCAGATACGCAGTATTTT.

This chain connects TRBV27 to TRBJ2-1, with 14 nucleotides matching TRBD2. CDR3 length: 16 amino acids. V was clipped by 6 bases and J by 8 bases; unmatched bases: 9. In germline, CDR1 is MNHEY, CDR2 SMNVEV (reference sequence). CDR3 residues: CASSVAWGLAGDEQFF. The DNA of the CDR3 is TGTGCCAGCAGCGTAGCCTGGGGACTAGCGGGAGATGAGCAGTTCTTC.

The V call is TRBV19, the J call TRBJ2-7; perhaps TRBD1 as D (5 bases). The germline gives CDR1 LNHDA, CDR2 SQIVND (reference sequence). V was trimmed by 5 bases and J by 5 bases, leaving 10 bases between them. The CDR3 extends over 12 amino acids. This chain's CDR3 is CASSDAGNEQYF. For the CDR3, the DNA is TGTGCCAGTAGTGACGCAGGGAACGAGCAGTACTTC.

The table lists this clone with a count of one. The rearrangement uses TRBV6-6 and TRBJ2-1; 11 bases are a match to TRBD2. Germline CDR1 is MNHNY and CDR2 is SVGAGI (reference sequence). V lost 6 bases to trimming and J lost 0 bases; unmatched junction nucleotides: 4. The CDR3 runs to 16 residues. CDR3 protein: CASRKLAGDSYNEQFF. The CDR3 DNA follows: TGTGCCAGCAGAAAACTAGCGGGAGACTCCTACAATGAGCAGTTCTTC.

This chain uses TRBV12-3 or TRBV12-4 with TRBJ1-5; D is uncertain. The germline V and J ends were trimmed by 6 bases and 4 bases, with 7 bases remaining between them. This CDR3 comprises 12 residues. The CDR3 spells CASSPMNQPQHF. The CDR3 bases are TGTGCCAGCAGCCCCATGAATCAGCCCCAGCATTTT.

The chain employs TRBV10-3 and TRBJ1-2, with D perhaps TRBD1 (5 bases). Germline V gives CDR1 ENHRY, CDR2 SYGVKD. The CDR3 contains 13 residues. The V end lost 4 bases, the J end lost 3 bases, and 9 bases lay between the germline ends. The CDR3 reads CAISATVDYGYTF. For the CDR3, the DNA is TGTGCCATCAGTGCGACAGTTGACTATGGCTACACCTTC.

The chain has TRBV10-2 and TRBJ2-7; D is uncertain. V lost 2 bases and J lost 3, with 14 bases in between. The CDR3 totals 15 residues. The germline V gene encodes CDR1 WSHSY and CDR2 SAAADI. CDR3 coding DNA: TGCGCCAGCAGTGAGCAATCCACAGCAAGCTACGAGCAGTACTTC. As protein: CASSEQSTASYEQYF.

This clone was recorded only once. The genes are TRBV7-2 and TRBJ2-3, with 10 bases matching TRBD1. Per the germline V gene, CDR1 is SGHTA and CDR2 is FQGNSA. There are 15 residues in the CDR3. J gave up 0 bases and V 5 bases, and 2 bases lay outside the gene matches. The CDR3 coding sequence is TGTGCCAGCAGCGCGGGACAGGGGAGCACAGATACGCAGTATTTT. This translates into CASSAGQGSTDTQYF.

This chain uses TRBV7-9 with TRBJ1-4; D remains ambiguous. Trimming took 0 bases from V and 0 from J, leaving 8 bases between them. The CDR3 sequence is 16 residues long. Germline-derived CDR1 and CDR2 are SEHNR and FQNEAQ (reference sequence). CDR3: CASSLASPTTNEKLFF. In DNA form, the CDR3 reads TGTGCCAGCAGCTTAGCGAGCCCTACAACTAATGAAAAACTGTTTTTT.

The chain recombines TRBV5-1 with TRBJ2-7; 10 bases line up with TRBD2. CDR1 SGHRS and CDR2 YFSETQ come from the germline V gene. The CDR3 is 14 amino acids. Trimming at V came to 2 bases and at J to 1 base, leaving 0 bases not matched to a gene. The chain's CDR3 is CASSLLAGSYEQYF. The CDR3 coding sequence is TGCGCCAGCAGCTTACTAGCGGGGTCCTACGAGCAGTACTTC.

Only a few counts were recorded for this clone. CDR3 loop: CASTRLAGGKETQYF. CDR3 in DNA: TGTGCCAGCACCCGACTAGCGGGAGGGAAGGAGACCCAGTACTTC. The V call is TRBV6-5, the J call TRBJ2-5, with 14 bases fitting TRBD2. The CDR3 consists of 15 residues. J was trimmed by 5 bases and V by 7 bases; bases with no gene match: 6. In germline, CDR1 is MNHEY, CDR2 SVGAGI.

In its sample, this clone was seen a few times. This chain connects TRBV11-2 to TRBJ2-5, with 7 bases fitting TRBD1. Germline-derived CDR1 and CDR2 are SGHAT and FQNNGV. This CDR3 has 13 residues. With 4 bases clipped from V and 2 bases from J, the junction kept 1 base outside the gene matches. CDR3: CASSWGQQETQYF. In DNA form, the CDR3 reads TGTGCCAGCAGCTGGGGACAGCAAGAGACCCAGTACTTC.

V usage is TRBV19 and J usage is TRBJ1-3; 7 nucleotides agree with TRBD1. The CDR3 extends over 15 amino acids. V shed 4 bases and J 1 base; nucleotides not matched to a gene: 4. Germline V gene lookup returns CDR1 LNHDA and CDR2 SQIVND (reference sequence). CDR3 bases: TGTGCCAGTAGTAGAGGGACAGCTTCTGGAAACACCATATATTTT. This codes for CASSRGTASGNTIYF.

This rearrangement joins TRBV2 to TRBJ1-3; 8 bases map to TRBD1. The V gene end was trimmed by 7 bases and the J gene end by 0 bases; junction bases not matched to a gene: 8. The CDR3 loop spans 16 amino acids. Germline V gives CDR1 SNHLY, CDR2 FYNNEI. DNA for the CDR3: TGTGCCAGCACCCCAGGGGGCCAGAGCTCTGGAAACACCATATATTTT. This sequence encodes CASTPGGQSSGNTIYF.

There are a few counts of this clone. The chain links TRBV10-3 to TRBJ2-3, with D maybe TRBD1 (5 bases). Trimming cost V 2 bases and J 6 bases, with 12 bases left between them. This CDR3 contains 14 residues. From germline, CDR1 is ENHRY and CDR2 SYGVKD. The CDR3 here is CAISETRRGDTQYF. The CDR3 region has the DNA TGTGCCATCAGTGAGACCCGAAGGGGTGATACGCAGTATTTT.

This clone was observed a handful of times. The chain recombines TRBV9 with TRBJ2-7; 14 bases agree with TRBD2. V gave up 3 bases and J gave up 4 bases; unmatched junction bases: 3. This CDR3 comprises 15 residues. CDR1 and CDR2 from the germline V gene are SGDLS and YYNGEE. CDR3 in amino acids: CASSEGLAGVYEQYF. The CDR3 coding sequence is TGTGCCAGCAGCGAGGGACTAGCGGGAGTGTACGAGCAGTACTTC.